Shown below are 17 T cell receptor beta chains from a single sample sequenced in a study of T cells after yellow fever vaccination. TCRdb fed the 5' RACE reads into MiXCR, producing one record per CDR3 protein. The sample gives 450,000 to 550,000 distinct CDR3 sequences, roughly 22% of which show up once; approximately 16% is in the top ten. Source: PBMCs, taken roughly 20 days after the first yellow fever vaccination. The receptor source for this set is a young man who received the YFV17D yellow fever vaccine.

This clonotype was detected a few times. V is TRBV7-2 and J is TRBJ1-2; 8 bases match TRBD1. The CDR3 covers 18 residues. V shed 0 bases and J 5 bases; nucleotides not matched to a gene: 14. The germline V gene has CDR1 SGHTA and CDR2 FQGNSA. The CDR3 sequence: CASSLAQSTGEPPYGYTF. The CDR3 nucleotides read TGTGCCAGCAGCTTAGCCCAATCGACAGGGGAGCCTCCTTATGGCTACACCTTC.

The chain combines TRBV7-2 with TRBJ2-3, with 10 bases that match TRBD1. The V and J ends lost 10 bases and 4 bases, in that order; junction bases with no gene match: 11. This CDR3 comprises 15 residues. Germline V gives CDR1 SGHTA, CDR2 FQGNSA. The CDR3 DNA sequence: TGTGCCATATCCTCCGGGACAGGGGTCCCAGATACGCAGTATTTT. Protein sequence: CAISSGTGVPDTQYF. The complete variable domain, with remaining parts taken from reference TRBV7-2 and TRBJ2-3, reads GAGVSQSPSNKVTEKGKDVELRCDPISGHTALYWYRQSLGQGLEFLIYFQGNSAPDKSGLPSDRFSAERTGGSVSTLTIQRTQQEDSAVYLCAISSGTGVPDTQYFGPGTRLTVL.

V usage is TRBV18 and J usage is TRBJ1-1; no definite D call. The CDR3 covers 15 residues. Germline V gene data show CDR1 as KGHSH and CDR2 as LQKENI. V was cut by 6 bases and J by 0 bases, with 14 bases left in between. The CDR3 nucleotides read TGTGCCAGCTCGTTTGGTGGAGGGATGAACACTGAAGCTTTCTTT. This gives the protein CASSFGGGMNTEAFF.

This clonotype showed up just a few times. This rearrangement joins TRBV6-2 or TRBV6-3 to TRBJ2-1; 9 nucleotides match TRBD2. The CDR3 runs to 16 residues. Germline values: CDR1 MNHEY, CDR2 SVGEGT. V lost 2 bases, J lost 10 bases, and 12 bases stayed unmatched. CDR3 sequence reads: CASSYLRLAGIREQFF. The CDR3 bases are TGTGCCAGCAGTTACCTACGGCTAGCGGGGATCCGGGAGCAGTTCTTC.

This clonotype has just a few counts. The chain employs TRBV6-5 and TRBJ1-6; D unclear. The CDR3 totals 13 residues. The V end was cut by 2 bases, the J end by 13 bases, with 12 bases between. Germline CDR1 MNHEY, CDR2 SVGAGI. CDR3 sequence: CASSYAQVRPLHF. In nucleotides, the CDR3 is TGTGCCAGCAGTTACGCGCAGGTTCGCCCCCTCCACTTT.

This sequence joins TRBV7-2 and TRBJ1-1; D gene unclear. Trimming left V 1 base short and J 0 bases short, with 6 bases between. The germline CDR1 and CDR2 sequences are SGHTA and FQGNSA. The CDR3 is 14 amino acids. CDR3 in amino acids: CASSLGFLNTEAFF. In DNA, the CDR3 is TGTGCCAGCAGCTTAGGGTTTTTGAACACTGAAGCTTTCTTT.

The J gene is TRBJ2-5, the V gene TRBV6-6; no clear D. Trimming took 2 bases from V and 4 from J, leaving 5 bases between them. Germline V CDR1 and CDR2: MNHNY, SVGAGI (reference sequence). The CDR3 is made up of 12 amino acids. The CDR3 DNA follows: TGTGCCAGCAGTTACCATTCAGAGACCCAGTACTTC. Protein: CASSYHSETQYF.

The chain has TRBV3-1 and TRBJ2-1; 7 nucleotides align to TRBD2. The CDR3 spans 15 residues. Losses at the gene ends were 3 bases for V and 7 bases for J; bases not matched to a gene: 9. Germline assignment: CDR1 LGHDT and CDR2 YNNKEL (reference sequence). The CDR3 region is CASSQELRGWNEQFF. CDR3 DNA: TGTGCCAGCAGCCAGGAGTTGCGGGGGTGGAATGAGCAGTTCTTC.

The CDR3 region is CASSPRMDSLNEKLFF. The CDR3 DNA follows: TGTGCCAGCAGCCCCAGGATGGACAGCCTAAATGAAAAACTGTTTTTT. The chain links TRBV7-8 to TRBJ1-4; weak D call: TRBD1 (6 bases). From germline, CDR1 is SGHVS and CDR2 FQNEAQ. The CDR3 is 16 residues long. Trimming took off 5 bases at V and 5 bases at J, with 18 bases between the two ends.

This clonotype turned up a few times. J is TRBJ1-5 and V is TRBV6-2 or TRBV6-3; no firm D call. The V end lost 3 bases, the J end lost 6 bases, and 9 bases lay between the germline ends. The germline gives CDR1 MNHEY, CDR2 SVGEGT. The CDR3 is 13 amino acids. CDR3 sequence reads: CASSYRSGQPQHF. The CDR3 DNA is TGTGCCAGCAGTTATAGGTCTGGTCAGCCCCAGCATTTT.

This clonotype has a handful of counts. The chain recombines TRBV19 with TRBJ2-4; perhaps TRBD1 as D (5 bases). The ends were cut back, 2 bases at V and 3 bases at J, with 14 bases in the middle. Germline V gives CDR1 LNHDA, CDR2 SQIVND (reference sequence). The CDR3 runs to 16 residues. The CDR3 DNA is TGTGCCAGTAGTATATGGCTAGGGGAAGGCAAAAACATTCAGTACTTC. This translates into CASSIWLGEGKNIQYF.

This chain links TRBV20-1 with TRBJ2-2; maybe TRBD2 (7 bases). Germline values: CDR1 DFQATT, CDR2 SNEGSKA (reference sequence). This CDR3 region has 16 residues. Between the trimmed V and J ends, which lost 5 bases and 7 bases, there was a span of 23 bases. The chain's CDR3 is CSARSHDRGAIGELFF. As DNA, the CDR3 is TGCAGTGCTCGCTCGCACGACCGGGGGGCAATCGGGGAGCTGTTTTTT.

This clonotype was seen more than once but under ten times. The CDR3 protein is CASSLDLWNTGELFF. CDR3 DNA sequence: TGTGCCAGCAGTTTAGATTTATGGAACACCGGGGAGCTGTTTTTT. The chain has TRBV12-3 or TRBV12-4 and TRBJ2-2; D is ambiguous. Trimming removed 1 base at V and 1 base at J, with 7 bases between. CDR3 length: 15 residues.

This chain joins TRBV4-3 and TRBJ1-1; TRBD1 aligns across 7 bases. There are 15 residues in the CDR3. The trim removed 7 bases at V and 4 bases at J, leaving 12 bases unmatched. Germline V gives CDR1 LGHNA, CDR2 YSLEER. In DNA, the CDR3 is TGCGCCAGCAAACCTAGACAGGGCAGGGGCACTGAAGCTTTCTTT. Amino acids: CASKPRQGRGTEAFF.

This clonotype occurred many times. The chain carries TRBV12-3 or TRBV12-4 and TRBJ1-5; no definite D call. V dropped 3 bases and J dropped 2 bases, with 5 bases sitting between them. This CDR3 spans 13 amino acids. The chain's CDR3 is CASSFGGNQPQHF. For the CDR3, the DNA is TGTGCCAGCAGTTTCGGCGGCAATCAGCCCCAGCATTTT.

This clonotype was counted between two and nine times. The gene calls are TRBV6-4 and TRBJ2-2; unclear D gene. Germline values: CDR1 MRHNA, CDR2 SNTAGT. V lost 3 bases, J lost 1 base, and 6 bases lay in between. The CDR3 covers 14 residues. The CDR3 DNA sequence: TGTGCCAGCAGTGAAGGATTGAACACCGGGGAGCTGTTTTTT. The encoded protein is CASSEGLNTGELFF.

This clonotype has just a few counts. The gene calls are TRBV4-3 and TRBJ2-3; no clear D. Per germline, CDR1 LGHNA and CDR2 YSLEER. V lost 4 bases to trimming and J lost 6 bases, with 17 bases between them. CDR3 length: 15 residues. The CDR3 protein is CASSLSVAPVDTQYF. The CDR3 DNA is TGCGCCAGCAGCCTTTCAGTCGCTCCGGTGGATACGCAGTATTTT.